This paragraph reports one T cell receptor (beta chain). This clonotype appeared a few times. Its antigen is unknown. Base qualities are not recorded, but no much larger clone differs from it by a single base. This entry is derived from a study of T cells in Graves' hyperthyroidism and ophthalmopathy (dated by TCRdb to between 2018 and 2021). About the full investigation: Peripheral blood samples were taken at the time of initial diagnosis, prior to any treatment. An independent validation cohort of fewer than 20 hyperthyroidism patients and 17 patients who later progressed to ophthalmopathy tested prospective prediction of ophthalmopathy. After blood sampling, hyperthyroidism patients were treated with methimazole at a starting dose of 30 mg daily, and ophthalmopathy patients were treated with high-dose intravenous methylprednisolone. A discovery cohort of about a hundred patients, 43 with Graves' ophthalmopathy and about 58 with stable Graves' hyperthyroidism, was used to find distinguishing TCR V-J signatures. For training and testing, the 100 or so patients in the discovery cohort were randomly divided in a 7:3 ratio. The paper reports TCR Vbeta CDR3 sequencing of approximately 140 peripheral blood samples: approximately 41 ophthalmopathy, about 75 hyperthyroidism and about 17 progressor patients. The study also compared thyroid tissue and blood T-cell repertoires from over 5 Graves' hyperthyroidism patients. Summary of the overall study and its limitations: Blood samples also contained most of the expanded thyroid clonotypes (frequency above 0.001), which suggests that blood repertoires may reflect thyroid immune responses. No statistical method was used to set the sample size in advance, and investigators knew the group allocation. In validation, the model predicted progression to ophthalmopathy a median of about 6.8 months before onset, with about 71% sensitivity and just under 75% specificity. Ophthalmopathy was separated from stable hyperthyroidism by a 13 V-J signature model, with around 90% sensitivity and 81% to 83% specificity obtained in cross-validation and 80%/75% obtained in testing.

The TCR beta CDR3 regions were amplified from RNA transcripts. For the first round of RT-PCR on the TCR CDR3, the HTBI primer set was used together with the Qiagen OneStep RT-PCR kit. Libraries were constructed in a second round of multiplex PCR, after which size selection and purification were carried out. Sequencing of the libraries was done on an Illumina HiSeq2000 using paired-end 100 bp reads. The paper's processing steps were these. SOAPnuke was used to process the raw data, removing reads that contained adapters or uncalled bases, had a mean Phred below 15, or lacked an exact match to the constant primer or identifier. High-quality paired reads were merged using COPE v1.2.5, and each unique nucleotide sequence was defined as a clonotype. MiTCR v1.1 was used to align the clonotypes against IMGT TRBV, TRBD and TRBJ reference segments. Analysis was restricted to V-J combinations with a frequency above 0.0001, which covered approximately 99% of repertoires. The TCS score was defined as F50 (clonal expansion) divided by E x V (chaos), with BLOSUM62-based TCRdist calculated between CDR3 peptides within each V-J. Welch's t-statistics and random forest reduced 450 to 600 V-J features to 13, which were used in a naive Bayes classifier (R e1071). The Morisita-Horn index was used to measure how similar the thyroid and blood repertoires were. Using fastp at Q25 and MiXCR, TCRdb reprocessed the public reads and kept productive beta chains. A single entry per CDR3 protein holds the most common genes and DNA from its merged rows. V and J calls and clone size were set by TCRdb, not the authors. In all, the sample holds about 610,000 distinct CDR3 sequences, and around 15% of those were seen once. The top ten constitute approximately 4.2% of the sample.

In the ophthalmopathy patients, disease was moderately to severely active, with a Clinical Activity Score of 3 or more, a NOSPECS grade of 4 or more, and a duration of less than 3 months. Patients with uncontrolled infections, other autoimmune diseases, pregnancy or lactation were excluded. Diagnoses relied on clinical symptoms, serum thyroxine and TRAb, thyroid ultrasound and orbital computed tomography. Ficoll-Paque density gradient centrifugation was used to isolate PBMCs from about 9 ml of fresh peripheral blood. Total RNA was extracted with Trizol reagent, and quality was checked on an Agilent 2100 Bioanalyzer. Sequences DFQATT (CDR1) and SNEGSKA (CDR2) are obtained from the germline V gene (reference sequence). The CDR3, cysteine through phenylalanine, is 17 amino acids long. The sequence is cut down to CDR3 DNA, 51 bases in frame from base 1. The V end gives up 2 bases and the J end 5 bases, leaving 17 bases in the junction not matched to a gene.

The V and J segments used are TRBV20-1 and TRBJ2-7, with TRBD2 matching 8 junction bases. The TCR originated in a middle-aged woman with Graves' ophthalmopathy. The sequenced material came from blood. In nucleotide form, the sequence is TGCAGTGCTAGAAAAACGAGCATCGGGAGGGAAATTCACGAGCAGTACTTC. Its product reads: CSARKTSIGREIHEQYF.